Listed here are 30 T cell receptor beta chains from one sample, sequenced in a study of siplizumab effects on memory and regulatory T cells. Data came from immunoSEQ multiplex PCR; TCRdb stores just in-frame clones and leaves some out. The data show approximately 97,000 clones, with about 93% seen just once and roughly 1% held by the top ten. Sequencing was carried out using CD4+ T cells sorted from blood. All receptors derive from a human donor in good health.

The V and J genes are TRBV28 and TRBJ2-2; 8 bases match TRBD1. The CDR3 has 16 residues. The V segment lost 4 bases and the J segment 4 bases; nucleotides outside the gene matches: 8. Per germline, CDR1 MDHEN and CDR2 SYDVKM. CDR3 region: CASSSIGTGTTGELFF. CDR3 DNA: TGTGCCAGCAGTTCGATCGGGACAGGCACCACCGGGGAGCTGTTTTTT. The complete variable domain, with remaining parts taken from reference TRBV28 and TRBJ2-2, reads DVKVTQSSRYLVKRTGEKVFLECVQDMDHENMFWYRQDPGLGLRLIYFSYDVKMKEKGDIPEGYSVSREKKERFSLILESASTNQTSMYLCASSSIGTGTTGELFFGEGSRLTVL.

This clone turned up a few times. The gene calls are TRBV28 and TRBJ1-2; D not certain. This CDR3 is built from 15 residues. V dropped 6 bases and J dropped 0 bases, with 14 bases sitting between them. Germline-derived CDR1 and CDR2 are MDHEN and SYDVKM. The CDR3 DNA reads as TGTGCCAGCAGATGGACCAACTTGGCTAACTATGGCTACACCTTC. Amino acid sequence: CASRWTNLANYGYTF.

This chain connects TRBV11-2 to TRBJ2-1; D is unresolved. Germline-derived CDR1 and CDR2 are SGHAT and FQNNGV. The CDR3 loop spans 12 amino acids. With 0 bases removed from V and 15 bases from J, the gap between germline ends came to 12 bases. CDR3 coding DNA: TGTGCCAGCAGCTTAGACCGCTCCCTGGGGTTCTTC. Its translation: CASSLDRSLGFF. Looking up the rest from reference TRBV11-2 and TRBJ2-1 gives the full variable domain: EAGVAQSPRYKIIEKRQSVAFWCNPISGHATLYWYQQILGQGPKLLIQFQNNGVVDDSQLPKDRFSAERLKGVDSTLKIQPAKLEDSAVYLCASSLDRSLGFFGPGTRLTVL.

The chain uses TRBV19 and TRBJ2-1; TRBD1 aligns across 7 bases. The CDR3 totals 15 residues. V shed 6 bases and J 4 bases; nucleotides not matched to a gene: 9. CDR1 is LNHDA and CDR2 is SQIVND in the germline V gene (reference sequence). The CDR3, as DNA: TGTGCCAGTAGGAGGGGGCCTAACCCTTACAATGAGCAGTTCTTC. This codes for CASRRGPNPYNEQFF.

In its sample, this clone was seen once. The chain couples TRBV7-7 to TRBJ2-5; D gene unclear. The CDR3 totals 14 residues. V was cut by 2 bases and J by 4 bases, with 11 bases left in between. CDR1 is SSHAT and CDR2 is FNYEAQ in the germline V gene (reference sequence). CDR3 coding DNA: TGTGCCAGCAGCTTAAGTGGTAGAGGAGAGACCCAGTACTTC. This gives the protein CASSLSGRGETQYF.

This clone was picked up a small number of times. As DNA, the CDR3 is TGTGCCAGCAGTTTATGGAGAGACTTTAGCAATCAGCCCCAGCATTTT. It is translated as CASSLWRDFSNQPQHF. V gene TRBV28 combines with J gene TRBJ1-5; D is ambiguous. V lost 0 bases, J lost 0 bases, and 9 bases lay in between. The CDR3 is made up of 16 amino acids. Germline V gene data show CDR1 as MDHEN and CDR2 as SYDVKM.

The rearrangement links TRBV14 to TRBJ2-5; no clear D gene. Germline-derived CDR1 and CDR2 are SGHDN and FVKESK. V lost 2 bases to trimming and J lost 5 bases, with 3 bases between them. The CDR3 spans 11 residues. The CDR3: CASSQSETQYF. CDR3 coding DNA: TGTGCCAGCAGCCAATCGGAGACCCAGTACTTC.

V gene TRBV27 combines with J gene TRBJ1-5; 8 nucleotides align to TRBD1. The ends lost 4 bases at V and 6 bases at J; junction bases unmatched: 5. The CDR3 totals 14 residues. Germline CDR1 reads MNHEY; CDR2 reads SMNVEV (reference sequence). The DNA of the CDR3 is TGTGCCAGCAGTTCGGGACAGGCTAGTCAGCCCCAGCATTTT. Amino acids: CASSSGQASQPQHF.

The chain joins TRBV5-1 to TRBJ2-2; TRBD1 might be the D (5 bases). With 0 bases removed from V and 4 bases from J, the gap between germline ends came to 13 bases. The CDR3 contains 16 residues. CDR1 is SGHRS, CDR2 YFSETQ, per germline. CDR3 DNA: TGCGCCAGCAGCTTGGTGTCTCAGGGCGGCACCGGGGAGCTGTTTTTT. Protein: CASSLVSQGGTGELFF.

The chain carries TRBV10-3 and TRBJ1-1; no firm D call. This CDR3 is built from 12 residues. Germline V gene lookup returns CDR1 ENHRY and CDR2 SYGVKD. Trimming stripped 5 bases from V and 8 bases from J, with 12 bases between. The CDR3 DNA reads TGTGCCATCAGTAATTCCCGAGCCGAAGCTTTCTTT. It encodes CAISNSRAEAFF.

This clone came up once. This chain uses TRBV28 with TRBJ1-1; 8 bases are shared with TRBD1. CDR1 and CDR2 (germline): MDHEN, SYDVKM. The junction had 13 bases not matched to a gene; V was cut back by 2 bases and J by 11 bases. There are 15 residues in the CDR3. CDR3 sequence reads: CASSLRVPSDRAAFF. Here the CDR3 DNA reads TGTGCCAGCAGTTTACGTGTTCCGTCGGACAGGGCGGCTTTCTTT.

The chain links TRBV11-2 to TRBJ2-5; tentatively, D is TRBD1 (5 bases). Germline V gives CDR1 SGHAT, CDR2 FQNNGV. This CDR3 is built from 16 residues. V was trimmed by 0 bases and J by 3 bases, leaving 14 bases between them. The CDR3 loop reads CASSLEPQGYKETQYF. The CDR3 DNA reads TGTGCCAGCAGCTTAGAACCTCAGGGTTATAAAGAGACCCAGTACTTC.

This clone was recorded a few times. J is TRBJ2-7 and V is TRBV15, with D perhaps matching TRBD1 (5 bases). Trimming pared 1 base from V and 5 bases from J, leaving 12 bases between. Germline values: CDR1 LNHNV, CDR2 YYDKDF (reference sequence). The length of the CDR3 is 14 residues. CDR3 in amino acids: CATSRVVGANEQYF. The CDR3 DNA is TGTGCCACCAGCAGAGTTGTAGGGGCTAACGAGCAGTACTTC.

The chain uses TRBV18 and TRBJ2-1; 14 bases match TRBD2. Germline V CDR1 and CDR2: KGHSH, LQKENI. The V and J ends lost 5 bases and 8 bases, in that order; junction bases with no gene match: 5. CDR3 length: 15 amino acids. The CDR3 DNA reads as TGTGCCAGCTCAAAGGGACTAGCGGGAGATCATGAGCAGTTCTTC. Residues: CASSKGLAGDHEQFF.

This chain links TRBV4-1 with TRBJ2-1, with TRBD2 as a possible D gene (6 bases). V lost 6 bases to trimming and J lost 5 bases, with 14 bases between them. Germline V gives CDR1 MGHRA, CDR2 YSYEKL. This CDR3 spans 14 amino acids. In nucleotides, the CDR3 is TGCGCCAGCAGGGCGAGCGGGCGGAACAATGAGCAGTTCTTC. It yields the protein CASRASGRNNEQFF.

The chain couples TRBV27 to TRBJ2-7, with D hard to call. V was shortened by 3 bases and J by 7 bases, with 4 bases between the two germline ends. Germline V lookup: CDR1 MNHEY, CDR2 SMNVEV (reference sequence). The CDR3 contains 10 residues. This CDR3 is CASSFHEQYF. The CDR3 DNA reads TGTGCCAGCAGTTTCCATGAGCAGTACTTC.

The chain uses TRBV5-8 and TRBJ2-5; 11 positions agree with TRBD2. The CDR3 length is 18 residues. Per germline, CDR1 SGHTS and CDR2 YDEGEE. V trimming: 2 bases; J trimming: 5 bases; junction bases outside the gene matches: 14. The CDR3 DNA reads as TGTGCCAGCAGCTTTACCGGGACTAGCGGACCCGGGGGGGAGACCCAGTACTTC. Protein sequence: CASSFTGTSGPGGETQYF.

This clone was counted between two and nine times. J is TRBJ2-2 and V is TRBV14; the D gene is possibly TRBD2 (6 bases). There are 13 residues in the CDR3. CDR1 and CDR2 from the germline V gene are SGHDN and FVKESK. With 6 bases removed from V and 5 bases from J, the gap between germline ends came to 10 bases. CDR3: CASRWGETGELFF. The DNA for the CDR3 is TGTGCCAGCAGGTGGGGGGAAACCGGGGAGCTGTTTTTT.

The rearrangement joins TRBV5-5 to TRBJ2-2; D tentatively fits TRBD1 or TRBD2 (5 bases each). This CDR3 spans 15 amino acids. Trimming removed 0 bases at V and 4 bases at J, with 10 bases between. Germline V lookup: CDR1 SGHKS, CDR2 YYEKEE (reference sequence). The CDR3 DNA reads as TGTGCCAGCAGCTTGGCAAGAGGGGCCACCGGGGAGCTGTTTTTT. Its translation is CASSLARGATGELFF.

The chain carries TRBV5-1 and TRBJ1-1; D may be TRBD1 (5 bases). The germline CDR1 and CDR2 sequences are SGHRS and YFSETQ. V was clipped by 0 bases and J by 0 bases, with 9 bases between them. CDR3 length: 15 amino acids. The DNA of the CDR3 is TGCGCCAGCAGCTTGGAGTCAGGGTTGAACACTGAAGCTTTCTTT. It yields the protein CASSLESGLNTEAFF.

This chain joins TRBV30 and TRBJ1-1; D not certain. Germline loops: CDR1 GTSNPN, CDR2 SVGIG (reference sequence). The length of the CDR3 is 14 residues. With 2 bases removed from V and 0 bases from J, the gap between germline ends came to 10 bases. CDR3 in amino acids: CAWSLGIMNTEAFF. CDR3 DNA sequence: TGTGCCTGGAGTCTAGGGATTATGAACACTGAAGCTTTCTTT.

The J gene is TRBJ2-7, the V gene TRBV28; no reliable D call. The germline gives CDR1 MDHEN, CDR2 SYDVKM. With 7 bases removed from V and 3 bases from J, the gap between germline ends came to 19 bases. The CDR3 runs to 15 residues. The DNA for the CDR3 is TGTGCCAGCATCCCCGCCCCGCGGAAAATCTACGAGCAGTACTTC. This gives the protein CASIPAPRKIYEQYF.

The rearrangement joins TRBV6-5 to TRBJ2-2; 7 bases fit TRBD1. This CDR3 is 14 amino acids long. Germline CDR1 is MNHEY and CDR2 is SVGAGI. V was pared by 6 bases and J by 4 bases, with 5 bases of the junction left unmatched. CDR3 DNA sequence: TGTGCCAGCAGGCAGACAGGGAGCACCGGGGAGCTGTTTTTT. As protein: CASRQTGSTGELFF.

The chain recombines TRBV5-1 with TRBJ1-5; possible D gene TRBD1, 6 bases. The length of the CDR3 is 13 residues. CDR1 and CDR2 (germline): SGHRS, YFSETQ. The germline V and J ends were trimmed by 4 bases and 7 bases, with 12 bases remaining between them. This CDR3 reads CASSRGAGQPQHF. In nucleotides, the CDR3 is TGCGCCAGCAGCCGGGGGGCCGGGCAGCCCCAGCATTTT.

The V and J genes are TRBV6-1 and TRBJ1-1, with D possibly TRBD1 on 5 matching bases. With 3 bases removed from V and 3 bases from J, the gap between germline ends came to 17 bases. There are 16 residues in the CDR3. Germline CDR1 and CDR2: MNHNS and SASEGT. CDR3 sequence: CASSESAGVPHTEAFF. In DNA form, the CDR3 reads TGTGCCAGCAGTGAGTCTGCGGGGGTACCCCACACTGAAGCTTTCTTT.

This chain joins TRBV28 and TRBJ2-1; 9 nucleotides align to TRBD2. Germline trimming cut 2 bases from V and 6 bases from J; bases unmatched to any gene: 5. Germline CDR1 reads MDHEN; CDR2 reads SYDVKM. The CDR3 length is 15 residues. The CDR3 coding sequence is TGTGCCAGCAGTTTAAGGACTAGCGAATCCAATGAGCAGTTCTTC. This codes for CASSLRTSESNEQFF.

This chain joins TRBV28 and TRBJ2-1, with D perhaps matching TRBD1 (5 bases). In germline, CDR1 is MDHEN, CDR2 SYDVKM. V was clipped by 10 bases and J by 4 bases, with 17 bases between them. This CDR3 spans 14 amino acids. This CDR3 reads CATYSGSLYNEQFF. CDR3 DNA sequence: TGTGCCACCTATTCAGGGTCTCTATACAATGAGCAGTTCTTC. The full variable domain, with the rest looked up from reference TRBV28 and TRBJ2-1, is DVKVTQSSRYLVKRTGEKVFLECVQDMDHENMFWYRQDPGLGLRLIYFSYDVKMKEKGDIPEGYSVSREKKERFSLILESASTNQTSMYLCATYSGSLYNEQFFGPGTRLTVL.

V usage is TRBV13 and J usage is TRBJ2-7, with 8 bases aligning to TRBD1. The CDR3 spans 14 residues. V shed 2 bases, J shed 4 bases, and the junction held 4 bases outside the gene matches. From germline, CDR1 is PRHDT and CDR2 FYEKMQ (reference sequence). The CDR3 DNA is TGTGCCAGCAGCTTACTGGGACAGGATTACGAGCAGTACTTC. Its protein product is CASSLLGQDYEQYF.

The rearrangement links TRBV19 to TRBJ2-1; TRBD2 aligns across 13 bases. This CDR3 has 17 residues. The V segment lost 5 bases and the J segment 13 bases; nucleotides outside the gene matches: 17. Germline CDR1 and CDR2: LNHDA and SQIVND (reference sequence). CDR3 sequence (DNA): TGTGCCAGTAGTTTCAGAGGGGCGACTAGCGGGAGGAAGTCTCAGTTCTTC. Protein: CASSFRGATSGRKSQFF.

The rearrangement links TRBV19 to TRBJ1-5; D ambiguous. The germline gives CDR1 LNHDA, CDR2 SQIVND (reference sequence). V lost 7 bases and J 3 bases, leaving 16 bases between the germline ends. CDR3 size: 15 residues. The CDR3 reads CASIGQPILNQPQHF. Here the CDR3 DNA reads TGTGCCAGTATTGGGCAGCCGATTCTCAATCAGCCCCAGCATTTT.